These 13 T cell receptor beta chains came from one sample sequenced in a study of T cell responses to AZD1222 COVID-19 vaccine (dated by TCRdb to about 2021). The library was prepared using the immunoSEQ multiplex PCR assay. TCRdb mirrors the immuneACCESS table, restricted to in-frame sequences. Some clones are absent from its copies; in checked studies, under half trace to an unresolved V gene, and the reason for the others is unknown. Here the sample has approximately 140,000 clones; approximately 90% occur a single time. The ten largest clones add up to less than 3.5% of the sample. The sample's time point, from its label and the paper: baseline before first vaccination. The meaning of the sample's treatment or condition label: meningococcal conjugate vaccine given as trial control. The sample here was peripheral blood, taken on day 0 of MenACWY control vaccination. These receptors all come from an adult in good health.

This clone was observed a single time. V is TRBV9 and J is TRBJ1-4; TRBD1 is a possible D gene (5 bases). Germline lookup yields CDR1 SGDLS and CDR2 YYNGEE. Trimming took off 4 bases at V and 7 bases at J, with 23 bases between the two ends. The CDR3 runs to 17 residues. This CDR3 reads CASSSGQGGTVSEKLFF. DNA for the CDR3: TGTGCCAGCAGCTCGGGGCAGGGAGGCACAGTTTCTGAAAAACTGTTTTTT.

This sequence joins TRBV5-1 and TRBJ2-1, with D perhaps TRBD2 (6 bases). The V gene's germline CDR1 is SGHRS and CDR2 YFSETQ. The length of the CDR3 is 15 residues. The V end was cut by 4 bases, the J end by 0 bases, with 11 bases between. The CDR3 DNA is TGCGCCAGCAGCGCGGACGGGAGCTCCTACAATGAGCAGTTCTTC. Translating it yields CASSADGSSYNEQFF.

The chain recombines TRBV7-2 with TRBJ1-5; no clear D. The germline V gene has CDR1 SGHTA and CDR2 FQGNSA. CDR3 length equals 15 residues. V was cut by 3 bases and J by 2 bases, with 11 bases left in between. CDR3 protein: CASSLAGSGNQPQHF. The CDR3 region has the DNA TGTGCCAGCAGCTTGGCAGGTTCTGGCAATCAGCCCCAGCATTTT.

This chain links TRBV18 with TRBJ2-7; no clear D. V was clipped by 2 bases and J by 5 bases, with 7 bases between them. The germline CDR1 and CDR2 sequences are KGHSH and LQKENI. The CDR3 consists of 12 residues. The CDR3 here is CASSPSTDEQYF. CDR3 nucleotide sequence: TGTGCCAGCTCACCATCCACGGACGAGCAGTACTTC. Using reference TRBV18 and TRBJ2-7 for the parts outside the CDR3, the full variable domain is NAGVMQNPRHLVRRRGQEARLRCSPMKGHSHVYWYRQLPEEGLKFMVYLQKENIIDESGMPKERFSAEFPKEGPSILRIQQVVRGDSAAYFCASSPSTDEQYFGPGTRLTVT.

CDR3 coding DNA: TGTGCCAGTAGTATTATCGGGACAGGGGCTAATGAGCAGTTCTTC. This encodes CASSIIGTGANEQFF. V is TRBV19 and J is TRBJ2-1; 10 nucleotides match TRBD1. CDR3 size: 15 residues. In germline, CDR1 is LNHDA, CDR2 SQIVND (reference sequence). The ends lost 3 bases at V and 7 bases at J; junction bases unmatched: 6.

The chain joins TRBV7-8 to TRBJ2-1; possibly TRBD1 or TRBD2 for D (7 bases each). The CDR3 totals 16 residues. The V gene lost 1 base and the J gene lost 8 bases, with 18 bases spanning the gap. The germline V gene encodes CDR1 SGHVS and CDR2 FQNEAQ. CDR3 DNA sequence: TGTGCCAGCAGCTTAGGACTCAGGGGGGGGCTCGATGAGCAGTTCTTC. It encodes CASSLGLRGGLDEQFF.

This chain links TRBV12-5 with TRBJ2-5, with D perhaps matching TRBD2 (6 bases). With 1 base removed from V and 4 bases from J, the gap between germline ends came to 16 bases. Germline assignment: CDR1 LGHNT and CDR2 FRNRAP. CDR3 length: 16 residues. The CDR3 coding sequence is TGTGCTAGTGGTTTGGGTACGGGGACCGGGGGAGAGACCCAGTACTTC. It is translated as CASGLGTGTGGETQYF.

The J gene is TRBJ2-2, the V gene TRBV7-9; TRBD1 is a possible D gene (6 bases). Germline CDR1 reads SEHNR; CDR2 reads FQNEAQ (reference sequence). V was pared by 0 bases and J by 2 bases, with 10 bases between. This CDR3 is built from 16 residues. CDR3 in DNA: TGTGCCAGCAGCTTAGCCGGGACAAGAAACACCGGGGAGCTGTTTTTT. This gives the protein CASSLAGTRNTGELFF.

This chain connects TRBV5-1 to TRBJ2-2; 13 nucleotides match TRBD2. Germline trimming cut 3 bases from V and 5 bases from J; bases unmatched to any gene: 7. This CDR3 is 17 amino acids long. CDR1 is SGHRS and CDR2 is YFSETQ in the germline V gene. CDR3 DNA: TGCGCCAGCAGCTCTCTCGGACTAGCGGGGGTTACCGGGGAGCTGTTTTTT. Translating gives CASSSLGLAGVTGELFF.

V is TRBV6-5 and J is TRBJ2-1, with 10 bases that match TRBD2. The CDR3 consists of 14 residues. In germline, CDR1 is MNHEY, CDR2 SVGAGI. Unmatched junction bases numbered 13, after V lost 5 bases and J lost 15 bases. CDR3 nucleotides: TGTGCCAGCAGTCCGTCCCCTAGCGGGAGTGTTGGGTTCTTC. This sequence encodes CASSPSPSGSVGFF.

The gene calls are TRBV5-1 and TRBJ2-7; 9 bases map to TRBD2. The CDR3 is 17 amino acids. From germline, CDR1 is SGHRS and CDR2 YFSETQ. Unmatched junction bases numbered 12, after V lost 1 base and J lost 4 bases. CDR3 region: CASSLQPEASGTYEQYF. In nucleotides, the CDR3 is TGCGCCAGCAGCTTGCAACCCGAAGCTAGCGGGACTTACGAGCAGTACTTC.

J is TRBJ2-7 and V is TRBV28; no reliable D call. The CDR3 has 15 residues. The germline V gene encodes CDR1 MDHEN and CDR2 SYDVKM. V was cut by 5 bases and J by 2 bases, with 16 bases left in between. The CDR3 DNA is TGTGCCAGCAGTGCCCCCCACGTCTCAACCTACGAGCAGTACTTC. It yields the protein CASSAPHVSTYEQYF.

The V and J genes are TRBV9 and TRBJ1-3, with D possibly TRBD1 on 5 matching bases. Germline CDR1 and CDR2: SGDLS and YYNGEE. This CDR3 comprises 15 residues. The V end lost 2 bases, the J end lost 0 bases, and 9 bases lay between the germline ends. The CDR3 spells CASSVGDGSGNTIYF. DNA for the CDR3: TGTGCCAGCAGCGTGGGGGACGGCTCTGGAAACACCATATATTTT.